The 15 T cell receptor beta chains listed next were all sequenced from one sample in a study of blood T cell repertoires in COVID-19. Method: immunoSEQ multiplex PCR; TCRdb's copy keeps in-frame clones and lacks some. Of approximately 110,000 clones in the sample, under 80% were seen once. Sequenced sample: peripheral blood. These receptor sequences come from a man in his 70s with active or convalescent COVID-19.

The J gene is TRBJ2-4, the V gene TRBV6-1, with 7 bases aligning to TRBD2. CDR3 length equals 12 residues. Germline lookup yields CDR1 MNHNS and CDR2 SASEGT. V lost 0 bases and J lost 13; bases outside the gene matches: 3. CDR3 sequence reads: CASSEAMREQYF. The CDR3 region has the DNA TGTGCCAGCAGTGAAGCGATGCGGGAGCAGTACTTC.

The chain combines TRBV29-1 with TRBJ2-3, with a weak D call TRBD2 (5 bases). The CDR3 has 12 amino acids. V shed 7 bases and J shed 6 bases, with 14 bases lying between them. CDR1 is SQVTM, CDR2 ANQGSEA, per germline. Written as DNA, the CDR3 is TGCAGCGGGCGGGTACCCGGGGATACGCAGTATTTT. Protein product: CSGRVPGDTQYF.

This clone was counted a single time. The chain is built from TRBV14 and TRBJ2-1; TRBD2 matches 11 bases. Trimming removed 2 bases from V and 7 bases from J; junction bases left unmatched: 7. This CDR3 contains 16 residues. Germline V gene lookup returns CDR1 SGHDN and CDR2 FVKESK. In nucleotides, the CDR3 is TGTGCCAGCAGCCAAAGAACTAGCGGGAGTGGTAATGAGCAGTTCTTC. It encodes CASSQRTSGSGNEQFF. Complete variable domain (other parts from reference TRBV14 and TRBJ2-1): EAGVTQFPSHSVIEKGQTVTLRCDPISGHDNLYWYRRVMGKEIKFLLHFVKESKQDESGMPNNRFLAERTGGTYSTLKVQPAELEDSGVYFCASSQRTSGSGNEQFFGPGTRLTVL.

This clone was counted ten times or more. The V gene is TRBV7-8, the J gene TRBJ1-1; possible D gene TRBD1, 6 bases. CDR1 and CDR2 (germline): SGHVS, FQNEAQ. This CDR3 region has 16 residues. Trimming shortened V by 5 bases and J by 5 bases, and 21 bases separated the two germline ends. The chain's CDR3 is CASSPTSSTGRTEAFF. The CDR3 DNA is TGTGCCAGCAGCCCGACGTCATCTACAGGGCGGACTGAAGCTTTCTTT.

This chain connects TRBV10-3 to TRBJ2-5, with 10 bases that match TRBD2. This CDR3 region has 14 residues. V shed 7 bases, J shed 5 bases, and the junction held 7 bases outside the gene matches. Germline V gene data show CDR1 as ENHRY and CDR2 as SYGVKD. DNA for the CDR3: TGTGCCATCAACCCTAGCGGGGGAAAGGAGACCCAGTACTTC. Protein product: CAINPSGGKETQYF.

The J gene is TRBJ1-2, the V gene TRBV7-2; TRBD1 matches at 12 bases. CDR3 size: 18 residues. Germline V gene lookup returns CDR1 SGHTA and CDR2 FQGNSA. V was pared by 1 base and J by 3 bases, with 9 bases of the junction left unmatched. CDR3: CASSLVDGTGGAYYGYTF. The CDR3 DNA is TGTGCCAGCAGCTTAGTTGATGGGACAGGGGGCGCGTACTATGGCTACACCTTC.

The chain recombines TRBV2 with TRBJ2-2, with 7 bases that match TRBD1. CDR3 length: 14 amino acids. V was clipped by 7 bases and J by 7 bases; unmatched bases: 9. Looked up from germline, CDR1 is SNHLY and CDR2 is FYNNEI. DNA for the CDR3: TGTGCCAGCACCCGACTTCGACAGGGCGGGGAGCTGTTTTTT. Amino acids: CASTRLRQGGELFF.

The V call is TRBV2, the J call TRBJ2-3; weak D call: TRBD1 (5 bases). CDR3 length: 16 residues. The V end lost 5 bases, the J end lost 0 bases, and 15 bases lay between the germline ends. CDR1 and CDR2 (germline): SNHLY, FYNNEI. The CDR3 loop is CASSFPGHPSTDTQYF. As DNA, the CDR3 is TGTGCCAGCAGTTTCCCCGGACATCCTAGCACAGATACGCAGTATTTT. Based on the CDR3 plus reference TRBV2 and TRBJ2-3, the full variable domain is EPEVTQTPSHQVTQMGQEVILRCVPISNHLYFYWYRQILGQKVEFLVSFYNNEISEKSEIFDDQFSVERPDGSNFTLKIRSTKLEDSAMYFCASSFPGHPSTDTQYFGPGTRLTVL.

J is TRBJ2-1 and V is TRBV11-2, with D perhaps matching TRBD2 (6 bases). Germline assignment: CDR1 SGHAT and CDR2 FQNNGV. The V gene lost 5 bases and the J gene lost 1 base, with 12 bases spanning the gap. The CDR3 consists of 15 residues. CDR3 coding DNA: TGTGCCAGCAGCCGGGACGGACTATCCTACAATGAGCAGTTCTTC. The encoded protein is CASSRDGLSYNEQFF.

V usage is TRBV4-1 and J usage is TRBJ1-6; perhaps TRBD1 as D (6 bases). Between the trimmed V and J ends, which lost 2 bases and 10 bases, there was a span of 12 bases. The germline V gene encodes CDR1 MGHRA and CDR2 YSYEKL. The CDR3 contains 14 residues. This chain's CDR3 is CASSQPAGESPLHF. The CDR3 nucleotides are TGCGCCAGCAGCCAACCGGCAGGGGAATCACCCCTCCACTTT.

V and J are TRBV5-1 and TRBJ2-7, with a weak D call TRBD2 (6 bases). The CDR3 consists of 14 residues. V lost 3 bases to trimming and J lost 5 bases, with 15 bases between them. Germline CDR1 and CDR2: SGHRS and YFSETQ. The CDR3 nucleotides are TGCGCCAGCAGCTACCTAGCGAAGGAGAACGAGCAGTACTTC. Amino acid sequence: CASSYLAKENEQYF.

This rearrangement joins TRBV15 to TRBJ2-5, with 10 bases identical to TRBD1. The CDR3 consists of 15 residues. The germline V gene has CDR1 LNHNV and CDR2 YYDKDF (reference sequence). V gave up 5 bases and J gave up 5 bases; unmatched junction bases: 8. The CDR3: CATSRRQGAGETQYF. As DNA, the CDR3 is TGTGCCACCAGCCGTCGACAGGGGGCGGGGGAGACCCAGTACTTC.

This chain's CDR3 is CASSFHGELFF. For the CDR3, the DNA is TGTGCCAGCAGCTTCCACGGGGAGCTGTTTTTT. The gene calls are TRBV5-8 and TRBJ2-2; D uncertain. Germline CDR1 and CDR2: SGHTS and YDEGEE. The V and J ends lost 2 bases and 7 bases respectively, with 3 bases between them. The CDR3 contains 11 residues.

V gene TRBV7-8 combines with J gene TRBJ2-6; the D gene is possibly TRBD2 (7 bases). The CDR3 totals 19 residues. V was clipped by 7 bases and J by 2 bases, with 24 bases between them. In germline, CDR1 is SGHVS, CDR2 FQNEAQ. For the CDR3, the DNA is TGTGCCAGCACCCAGGTGGGGGGGCCCGACCTAACTGGGGCCAACGTCCTGACTTTC. This gives the protein CASTQVGGPDLTGANVLTF.

This clone was picked up a small number of times. V usage is TRBV5-6 and J usage is TRBJ2-5; the match to TRBD2 covers 12 bases. The trim removed 4 bases at V and 2 bases at J, leaving 9 bases unmatched. Looked up from germline, CDR1 is SGHDT and CDR2 is YYEEEE. The CDR3 loop spans 17 amino acids. CDR3 sequence reads: CASSEGLAGALQETQYF. The CDR3 DNA follows: TGTGCCAGCAGCGAGGGACTAGCGGGTGCCTTACAAGAGACCCAGTACTTC.